The T cell receptor beta chain described here comes from a study of blood T cells in healthy people across ages. General study results and limits: Fewer expanded clones and more diversity marked long-lived versus aged donors.

This clonotype was counted only a few times. What it binds is not known. The use of a sample-barcoded 5' primer and a J-beta primer mix characterized a second PCR of roughly 6 to 12 cycles. A template-switch adaptor containing 12 random nucleotides labeled each cDNA molecule. Using its own MiXCR run on the 5' RACE reads, TCRdb lists one record per CDR3 protein. The data contain 380,000 or so distinct CDR3 sequences, 52% of them singletons. The receptor was isolated from a man aged 55 to 70 in good health. What was sequenced was blood.

The CDR3 DNA reads as TGTGCCAGCAGCCAAGCGGGACAGGGGAATTCACCCCTCCACTTT. It yields the protein CASSQAGQGNSPLHF. The V call is TRBV4-2, the J call TRBJ1-6; 10 bases align to TRBD1. This CDR3 is built from 15 residues. The V and J ends lost 1 base and 7 bases, in that order; junction bases with no gene match: 1. CDR1 is LGHNA, CDR2 YNFKEQ, per germline.